The source of this TCR beta chain is a study of cytomegalovirus exposure and HLA in healthy donors. The CDR3 is 18 amino acids. Germline CDR1 SGHVS, CDR2 FNYEAQ. Trimming at V came to 5 bases and at J to 1 base, leaving 12 bases not matched to a gene. The PCR made use of 60 Vbeta and 13 Jbeta primers. The method was immunoSEQ multiplex PCR; TCRdb's version includes in-frame clones alone and lacks a portion of them. The sample contains 150,000 to 250,000 clones, around three quarters of which appear only once. General study findings and limits: Most CMV-associated TCR beta chains were later found to appear HLA-restricted. Listed as cytomegalovirus-associated were 170 or so TCR beta chains.

As for this clone: Its specificity is unknown.

Sequencing was carried out using PBMCs. The TCR was taken from a young woman in good health and CMV-seropositive. This chain joins TRBV7-6 and TRBJ2-2, with 8 bases lining up with TRBD1. CDR3 amino acids: CASSPIMQGAENTGELFF. CDR3 DNA: TGTGCCAGCAGCCCTATTATGCAGGGGGCAGAGAACACCGGGGAGCTGTTTTTT.